A single sample is the source of the 27 T cell receptor beta chains below, sequenced in a study of cytomegalovirus exposure and HLA in healthy donors. Data came from immunoSEQ multiplex PCR; TCRdb stores just in-frame clones and leaves some out. The top ten hold 4.5% of the sample, which has around 140,000 clones, 80% to 90% seen once. Material for sequencing was PBMCs. Receptors originate from a man aged 18 to 35 in good health and CMV-seropositive.

The CDR3 region is CAISESAMNTEAFF. For the CDR3, the DNA is TGTGCCATCAGTGAGTCTGCGATGAACACTGAAGCTTTCTTT. This chain joins TRBV10-3 and TRBJ1-1, with unresolved D. Germline CDR1 reads ENHRY; CDR2 reads SYGVKD. The CDR3 runs 14 residues. Trimming shortened V by 0 bases and J by 0 bases, and 5 bases separated the two germline ends.

The V and J genes are TRBV6-7 and TRBJ2-7, with 9 bases fitting TRBD1. TRBV6-7 is assigned to the ORF class and has an uncertain function. V gave up 6 bases and J gave up 4 bases; unmatched junction bases: 4. The CDR3 covers 13 residues. The CDR3, as DNA: TGTGCCAGCAGAGGGACAGGGTTTTACGAGCAGTACTTC. The encoded protein is CASRGTGFYEQYF.

This chain uses TRBV7-8 with TRBJ2-1, with a weak D call TRBD1 (5 bases). Trimming pared 2 bases from V and 8 bases from J, leaving 13 bases between. The CDR3 contains 14 residues. Looked up from germline, CDR1 is SGHVS and CDR2 is FQNEAQ. The CDR3 DNA reads TGTGCCAGCAGCTTACGAGACAGAGACCATGAGCAGTTCTTC. Translating it yields CASSLRDRDHEQFF.

This chain joins TRBV7-9 and TRBJ2-3, with a tentative D call TRBD2 (6 bases). CDR1 is SEHNR, CDR2 FQNEAQ, per germline (reference sequence). Trimming shortened V by 2 bases and J by 0 bases, and 15 bases separated the two germline ends. The CDR3 runs to 17 residues. The CDR3 sequence: CASSLRAGPSSTDTQYF. The CDR3 DNA reads as TGTGCCAGCAGCTTAAGGGCGGGACCTTCTAGCACAGATACGCAGTATTTT. Drawing the rest from reference TRBV7-9 and TRBJ2-3, the complete variable domain is DTGVSQNPRHKITKRGQNVTFRCDPISEHNRLYWYRQTLGQGPEFLTYFQNEAQLEKSRLLSDRFSAERPKGSFSTLEIQRTEQGDSAMYLCASSLRAGPSSTDTQYFGPGTRLTVL.

The chain couples TRBV19 to TRBJ1-3, with 7 bases lining up with TRBD1. The CDR3 totals 16 residues. With 4 bases clipped from V and 2 bases from J, the junction kept 8 bases outside the gene matches. Germline lookup yields CDR1 LNHDA and CDR2 SQIVND (reference sequence). CDR3 DNA sequence: TGTGCCAGTAGTACCCCTTCACAGGGGACTGGAAACACCATATATTTT. It specifies CASSTPSQGTGNTIYF. Complete variable domain (other parts from reference TRBV19 and TRBJ1-3): DGGITQSPKYLFRKEGQNVTLSCEQNLNHDAMYWYRQDPGQGLRLIYYSQIVNDFQKGDIAEGYSVSREKKESFPLTVTSAQKNPTAFYLCASSTPSQGTGNTIYFGEGSWLTVV.

The V gene is TRBV5-6, the J gene TRBJ1-2; D is uncertain. V was trimmed by 4 bases and J by 3 bases, leaving 10 bases between them. This CDR3 has 13 residues. The V gene's germline CDR1 is SGHDT and CDR2 YYEEEE. The chain's CDR3 is CASSPREDYGYTF. CDR3 in DNA: TGTGCCAGCAGCCCTAGGGAGGACTATGGCTACACCTTC.

As regards this clone: The sample holds other DNA sequences that translate to the same CDR3. The rearrangement uses TRBV30 and TRBJ1-5, with D perhaps matching TRBD1 (6 bases). This CDR3 region has 13 residues. From germline, CDR1 is GTSNPN and CDR2 SVGIG (reference sequence). With 0 bases removed from V and 7 bases from J, the gap between germline ends came to 10 bases. CDR3 bases: TGTGCCTGGAGTGTTCAGGGGAGCCAGCCCCAGCATTTT. Encoded protein: CAWSVQGSQPQHF.

This rearrangement joins TRBV5-1 to TRBJ2-5; D not resolved. Germline lookup yields CDR1 SGHRS and CDR2 YFSETQ. The CDR3 spans 14 residues. The germline V and J ends were trimmed by 1 base and 3 bases, with 10 bases remaining between them. The CDR3 sequence is CASSLSQAEETQYF. DNA for the CDR3: TGCGCCAGCAGCTTGAGCCAGGCCGAAGAGACCCAGTACTTC.

This chain links TRBV5-6 with TRBJ1-1; TRBD1 is a possible D gene (6 bases). The germline gives CDR1 SGHDT, CDR2 YYEEEE. Deletions cut 5 bases from V and 1 base from J, with 15 bases between. This CDR3 has 15 residues. Here the CDR3 DNA reads TGTGCCAGCAGTTTCATTCCGACAGGGAACACTGAAGCTTTCTTT. Amino acid sequence: CASSFIPTGNTEAFF. The whole variable domain, remainder taken from reference TRBV5-6 and TRBJ1-1, is DAGVTQSPTHLIKTRGQQVTLRCSPKSGHDTVSWYQQALGQGPQFIFQYYEEEERQRGNFPDRFSGHQFPNYSSELNVNALLLGDSALYLCASSFIPTGNTEAFFGQGTRLTVV.

This sequence joins TRBV5-1 and TRBJ1-4, with TRBD1 matching 7 bases. V trimming: 1 base; J trimming: 4 bases; junction bases outside the gene matches: 4. CDR1 is SGHRS and CDR2 is YFSETQ in the germline V gene. The CDR3 covers 15 residues. The CDR3 here is CASSLTGTVNEKLFF. The CDR3 nucleotides read TGCGCCAGCAGCTTGACCGGGACAGTTAATGAAAAACTGTTTTTT.

This rearrangement joins TRBV5-1 to TRBJ1-5; 9 bases align to TRBD1. J lost 6 bases, V lost 0 bases, and 10 bases had no gene match. CDR1 SGHRS and CDR2 YFSETQ come from the germline V gene. The CDR3 consists of 17 residues. CDR3 nucleotides: TGCGCCAGCAGCTTGGGACCCCCGGGACAGGGTTTTCAGCCCCAGCATTTT. Translating gives CASSLGPPGQGFQPQHF.

This clone was detected only once. This chain uses TRBV7-9 with TRBJ1-2; D ambiguous. Trimming took off 1 base at V and 8 bases at J, with 14 bases between the two ends. Germline CDR1 SEHNR, CDR2 FQNEAQ (reference sequence). The CDR3 consists of 14 residues. This CDR3 reads CASSLVTAEEGYTF. CDR3 nucleotides: TGTGCCAGCAGCTTAGTAACGGCCGAGGAAGGCTACACCTTC.

This chain joins TRBV5-4 and TRBJ2-3; the match to TRBD1 covers 7 bases. The CDR3 covers 14 residues. V lost 4 bases, J lost 6 bases, and 8 bases stayed unmatched. Germline CDR1 SGHNT, CDR2 YYREEE (reference sequence). The DNA for the CDR3 is TGTGCCAGCAGCCTAAGACAGGGAACGGATACGCAGTATTTT. Protein sequence: CASSLRQGTDTQYF.

The chain has TRBV6-6 and TRBJ2-3, with 8 positions matching TRBD2. CDR1 and CDR2 (germline): MNHNY, SVGAGI (reference sequence). Trimming took 5 bases from V and 3 from J; bases not matched to a gene: 7. The CDR3 contains 15 residues. The CDR3, as DNA: TGTGCCAGCAGTCGGGGGGGCTTTGGGACAGATACGCAGTATTTT. This translates into CASSRGGFGTDTQYF.

In this sample, this clone turned up once. This chain links TRBV19 with TRBJ1-1, with D possibly TRBD1 on 5 matching bases. CDR3 length equals 15 residues. Deletions cut 1 base from V and 1 base from J, with 10 bases between. Germline V gene data show CDR1 as LNHDA and CDR2 as SQIVND (reference sequence). This chain's CDR3 is CASSIGGTGNTEAFF. The CDR3 nucleotides read TGTGCCAGTAGTATAGGGGGGACTGGGAACACTGAAGCTTTCTTT.

This clone occurred a few times. The chain employs TRBV18 and TRBJ2-7; TRBD1 is a possible D gene (5 bases). Trimming shortened V by 3 bases and J by 5 bases, and 11 bases separated the two germline ends. Per the germline V gene, CDR1 is KGHSH and CDR2 is LQKENI. This CDR3 has 13 residues. CDR3 bases: TGTGCCAGCTCACCCCAGGGAACTCACGAGCAGTACTTC. Translation gives CASSPQGTHEQYF. Variable domain in full (rest from reference TRBV18 and TRBJ2-7): NAGVMQNPRHLVRRRGQEARLRCSPMKGHSHVYWYRQLPEEGLKFMVYLQKENIIDESGMPKERFSAEFPKEGPSILRIQQVVRGDSAAYFCASSPQGTHEQYFGPGTRLTVT.

The chain links TRBV4-1 to TRBJ2-1; 8 nucleotides agree with TRBD1. Germline trimming cut 1 base from V and 7 bases from J; bases unmatched to any gene: 6. Germline V gene sequence: CDR1 MGHRA, CDR2 YSYEKL. This CDR3 is built from 15 residues. CDR3 DNA: TGCGCCAGCAGCCAAGGGGCAGGGGGCTGGAATGAGCAGTTCTTC. This codes for CASSQGAGGWNEQFF.

The chain uses TRBV27 and TRBJ2-3; 10 bases are shared with TRBD1. Trimming cost V 1 base and J 6 bases; bases outside gene matches: 7. Germline CDR1 and CDR2: MNHEY and SMNVEV (reference sequence). This CDR3 has 16 amino acids. The DNA of the CDR3 is TGTGCCAGCAGTTTATTACCGGGACAGGGGTCGGATACGCAGTATTTT. Protein sequence: CASSLLPGQGSDTQYF.

V is TRBV28 and J is TRBJ1-5; D unresolved. Looked up from germline, CDR1 is MDHEN and CDR2 is SYDVKM. The CDR3 loop spans 16 amino acids. The V end was cut by 1 base, the J end by 1 base, with 11 bases between. In DNA, the CDR3 is TGTGCCAGCAGTTTATTGCCCGGGAGGAGCAATCAGCCCCAGCATTTT. It encodes CASSLLPGRSNQPQHF.

This chain uses TRBV6-6 with TRBJ2-3; TRBD2 matches at 7 bases. V lost 6 bases and J lost 0; bases outside the gene matches: 6. This CDR3 region has 15 residues. CDR1 and CDR2 from the germline V gene are MNHNY and SVGAGI (reference sequence). CDR3 in DNA: TGTGCCAGCAGGACAGCGGGACCTAGCACAGATACGCAGTATTTT. The encoded protein is CASRTAGPSTDTQYF.

The chain's CDR3 is CASSRGVGFSYEQYF. The CDR3 bases are TGCGCCAGCAGCCGCGGGGTGGGATTCTCCTACGAGCAGTACTTC. The chain couples TRBV4-1 to TRBJ2-7; possibly TRBD2 for D (6 bases). Germline assignment: CDR1 MGHRA and CDR2 YSYEKL. V shed 4 bases and J shed 0 bases, with 13 bases lying between them. This CDR3 is built from 15 residues.

The V call is TRBV11-2, the J call TRBJ2-7; no firm D call. From germline, CDR1 is SGHAT and CDR2 FQNNGV. CDR3 size: 12 residues. V was pared by 2 bases and J by 7 bases, with 9 bases between. The CDR3 DNA sequence: TGTGCCAGCAGCTTATTGGAGACGGAGCAGTACTTC. Protein sequence: CASSLLETEQYF.

This clone was seen a single time. The V and J genes are TRBV9 and TRBJ1-1; D remains ambiguous. V lost 0 bases to trimming and J lost 7 bases, with 10 bases between them. The CDR3 is made up of 13 amino acids. Germline CDR1 and CDR2: SGDLS and YYNGEE. The CDR3 is CASSVGEADEAFF. In nucleotides, the CDR3 is TGTGCCAGCAGCGTAGGGGAGGCAGATGAAGCTTTCTTT.

This chain uses TRBV5-5 with TRBJ2-7; TRBD1 matches at 8 bases. The V gene end was trimmed by 0 bases and the J gene end by 7 bases; junction bases not matched to a gene: 6. Germline V gene data show CDR1 as SGHKS and CDR2 as YYEKEE (reference sequence). The CDR3 consists of 14 residues. DNA for the CDR3: TGTGCCAGCAGCTTGGTTCAGGGGGCACGGGAGCAGTACTTC. Its translation: CASSLVQGAREQYF.

The chain has TRBV4-3 and TRBJ2-7; 7 bases fit TRBD1. The CDR3 runs to 15 residues. Losses at the gene ends were 4 bases for V and 2 bases for J; bases not matched to a gene: 8. The germline CDR1 and CDR2 sequences are LGHNA and YSLEER. The CDR3 DNA follows: TGCGCCAGCAGCCCCAGACAGGGTTGGCCCTACGAGCAGTACTTC. Protein sequence: CASSPRQGWPYEQYF.

The V and J genes are TRBV11-2 and TRBJ2-5; D may be TRBD1 (6 bases). CDR3 size: 15 residues. Per the germline V gene, CDR1 is SGHAT and CDR2 is FQNNGV. The V gene lost 4 bases and the J gene lost 5 bases, with 17 bases spanning the gap. The CDR3 reads CASSSYRELRETQYF. The CDR3, as DNA: TGTGCCAGCAGCTCATACAGGGAGTTGAGGGAGACCCAGTACTTC. Combining the CDR3 with reference TRBV11-2 and TRBJ2-5 gives the whole variable domain EAGVAQSPRYKIIEKRQSVAFWCNPISGHATLYWYQQILGQGPKLLIQFQNNGVVDDSQLPKDRFSAERLKGVDSTLKIQPAKLEDSAVYLCASSSYRELRETQYFGPGTRLLVL.

This chain connects TRBV7-9 to TRBJ2-7, with TRBD2 matching over 8 bases. Germline V gives CDR1 SEHNR, CDR2 FQNEAQ (reference sequence). J lost 4 bases, V lost 3 bases, and 8 bases had no gene match. The CDR3 is made up of 15 amino acids. CDR3 in amino acids: CASSLSGLVLYEQYF. The DNA for the CDR3 is TGTGCCAGCAGCTTGTCGGGACTAGTTCTTTACGAGCAGTACTTC.